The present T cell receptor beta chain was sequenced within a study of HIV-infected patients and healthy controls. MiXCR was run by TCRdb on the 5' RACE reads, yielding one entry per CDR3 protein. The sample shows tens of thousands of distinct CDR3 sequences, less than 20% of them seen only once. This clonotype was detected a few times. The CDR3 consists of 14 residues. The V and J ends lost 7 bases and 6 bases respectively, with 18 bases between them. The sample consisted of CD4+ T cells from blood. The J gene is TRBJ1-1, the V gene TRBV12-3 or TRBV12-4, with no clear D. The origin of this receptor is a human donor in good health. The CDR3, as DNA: TGTGCCAGCATTCAGGACTTCAGGAGGGCTGAAGCTTTCTTT. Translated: CASIQDFRRAEAFF.